A selection of T cell receptor beta chains follows, all from one sample in a study of naive CD8 T cells in extremely preterm neonates. Measured with immunoSEQ multiplex PCR; TCRdb has only the in-frame clones, and not every one. This table holds over 5,500 clones, around 98% found once. Sequences were obtained from naive CD8+ T cells from cord blood. All receptors derive from a newborn in good health. Both conserved end residues are part of each CDR3. Each record gives: CDR3 length, clone size, J gene, D gene, V gene, CDR3 DNA, CDR3 protein. The D gene is left open where the match is weak. The size of a clone is reported for some rows only, either as once, few or many, or as a class for expanded clones.

14,-,TRBJ2-6,-,TRBV9,TGTGCCAGCAGCCACAACTCTGGGGCCAACGTCCTGACTTTC,CASSHNSGANVLTF
14,-,TRBJ1-2,TRBD1,TRBV19,TGTGCCAGTAGTATAGCAGGGGGCGCCTATGGCTACACCTTC,CASSIAGGAYGYTF
14,-,TRBJ2-5,-,TRBV4-1,TGCGCCAGCAGCCTAAGTATGGGGGCGGGTGAGCAGTACTTC,CASSLSMGAGEQYF
18,-,TRBJ2-3,TRBD2,TRBV10-3,TGTGCCATCAGTGAGTCGCTGGGACTAGCCTATAGCACAGATACGCAGTATTTT,CAISESLGLAYSTDTQYF
15,-,TRBJ1-1,TRBD1,TRBV19,TGTGCCAGTAGTATAGTAGGGACAGGGGAGACTGAAGCTTTCTTT,CASSIVGTGETEAFF
14,-,TRBJ2-5,-,TRBV15,TGTGCCACCAGCAGAGATCTTCGGGGAGAGACCCAGTACTTC,CATSRDLRGETQYF
16,-,TRBJ2-1,TRBD2,TRBV15,TGTGCCACCAGCAGAGATAAGCTAGCGGCCTACAATGAGCAGTTCTTC,CATSRDKLAAYNEQFF
16,-,TRBJ2-2,TRBD1,TRBV11-2,TGTGCCAGCAGCCCTCCGGGACAGGGAGACACCGGGGAGCTGTTTTTT,CASSPPGQGDTGELFF
16,once,TRBJ1-5,TRBD1,TRBV15,TGTGCCACCAGCAGCTGGGACAGCGAAAGCAATCAGCCCCAGCATTTT,CATSSWDSESNQPQHF
14,-,TRBJ2-7,-,TRBV7-9,TGTGCCAGCAGCTCCCCAGGGTCCCCCTACGAGCAGTACTTC,CASSSPGSPYEQYF
16,-,TRBJ2-7,-,TRBV6-1,TGTGCCAGCAGTGAATCCTTCGGAGCACAGGGCTACGAGCAGTGCTTC,CASSESFGAQGYEQCF
15,-,TRBJ2-5,TRBD1,TRBV28,TGTGCCAGCACCAAAAGACAGGGGGCGCGGGAGACCCAGTACTTC,CASTKRQGARETQYF
15,-,TRBJ2-3,-,TRBV25-1,TGTGCCAGCAGTGGTCCGGGGGGCAGCACAGATACGCAGTATTTT,CASSGPGGSTDTQYF
15,-,TRBJ2-5,-,TRBV7-7,TGTGCCAGCAGCGCGTCGATTGGTTACCAAGAGACCCAGTACTTC,CASSASIGYQETQYF
13,-,TRBJ1-5,-,TRBV9,TGTGCCAGCAGCGTAGGGGAGGGGCAGCCCCAGCATTTT,CASSVGEGQPQHF
15,once,TRBJ2-7,-,TRBV7-2,TGTGCCAGCAGCTTAGTGTCGGGGGGCTGGGACGAGCAGTACTTC,CASSLVSGGWDEQYF
15,-,TRBJ2-2,TRBD2,TRBV6-6,TGTGCCAGCAGCCTACTAGCGGGGGGGCCCGGGGAGCTGTTTTTT,CASSLLAGGPGELFF
14,once,TRBJ1-2,TRBD1,TRBV19,TGTGCCAGTAGTCCCTGGACAGGGGACCATGGCTACACCTTC,CASSPWTGDHGYTF
17,-,TRBJ2-3,TRBD2,TRBV4-1,TGCGCCAGCAGCCAAGCTAGCGGGGGGGCTAGCACAGATACGCAGTATTTT,CASSQASGGASTDTQYF
18,-,TRBJ2-2,TRBD1,TRBV7-8,TGTGCCAGCAGCCCATCCAGACAGGGGGCTAAGAACACCGGGGAGCTGTTTTTT,CASSPSRQGAKNTGELFF
15,few,TRBJ2-7,-,TRBV9,TGTGCCAGCAGCGTAGGTGGCGGGACGGCCTACGAGCAGTACTTC,CASSVGGGTAYEQYF
14,-,TRBJ2-7,TRBD2,TRBV4-1,TGCGCCAGCAGCCCGGGACTAGCGGGCTACGAGCAGTACTTC,CASSPGLAGYEQYF
13,-,TRBJ2-7,TRBD1,TRBV28,TGTGCCAGCACTACGACAGGGGGCCTCGAGCAGTACTTC,CASTTTGGLEQYF
15,-,TRBJ1-6,-,TRBV21-1,TGTGCCAGCAGCAAAGTCTACAGGTATAATTCACCCCTCCACTTT,CASSKVYRYNSPLHF
15,-,TRBJ2-3,TRBD2,TRBV5-4,TGTGCCAGCAGCTTGGGGACTAGCGGGGGAGATACGCAGTATTTT,CASSLGTSGGDTQYF
14,-,TRBJ2-7,TRBD1,TRBV4-1,TGCGCCAGCAGCCAAATGGGACAGGGGAGCGAGCAGTACTTC,CASSQMGQGSEQYF
12,-,TRBJ2-7,-,TRBV2,TGTGCCAGCAGTGAAGCGCTTTACGAGCAGTACTTC,CASSEALYEQYF
14,-,TRBJ2-7,TRBD2,TRBV11-3,TGTGCCAGCTCCGGGAGGGGGTCCTCCTACGAGCAGTACTTC,CASSGRGSSYEQYF
16,-,TRBJ2-2,TRBD2,TRBV7-9,TGTGCCAGCAGCTTAGGACGGGGGGGCTACACCGGGGAGCTGTTTTTT,CASSLGRGGYTGELFF
13,-,TRBJ2-7,TRBD1,TRBV27,TGTGCCAGTCGTGCGGGACAGGGACGGGAGCAGTACTTC,CASRAGQGREQYF
15,-,TRBJ1-5,TRBD1,TRBV19,TGTGCCAGTAGGAGATCCGACAGGGCCAATCAGCCCCAGCATTTT,CASRRSDRANQPQHF
15,once,TRBJ1-5,-,TRBV4-1,TGCGCCAGCAGCCAAGAAGGTCAGGGGACTCAGCCCCAGCATTTT,CASSQEGQGTQPQHF
15,-,TRBJ2-3,TRBD1,TRBV7-9,TGTGCCAGCAGCTTAGTGACAGGGGGCACAGATACGCAGTATTTT,CASSLVTGGTDTQYF
15,-,TRBJ1-2,-,TRBV9,TGTGCCAGCAGCGCGGAGGAGCGGGAGAACTATGGCTACACCTTC,CASSAEERENYGYTF
14,-,TRBJ1-6,-,TRBV27,TGTGCTAGCAGACCAGGGCGCCCCGCGTCACCCCTCCACTTT,CASRPGRPASPLHF
16,once,TRBJ2-1,TRBD2,TRBV5-4,TGTGCCAGCAGCCCAGAGACTAGCGGGGGTGCCCATGAGCAGTTCTTC,CASSPETSGGAHEQFF
15,-,TRBJ1-6,-,TRBV4-1,TGCGCCAGCAGCCAAACAACAAACAGGCATTCACCCCTCCACTTT,CASSQTTNRHSPLHF
12,-,TRBJ2-7,-,TRBV9,TGTGCCAGCAGCGGGGACACCTACGAGCAGTACTTC,CASSGDTYEQYF
13,-,TRBJ2-2,TRBD1,TRBV9,TGTGCCACCGGACAGGGGGATGGCGGGGAGCTGTTTTTT,CATGQGDGGELFF
16,-,TRBJ2-7,TRBD1,TRBV4-1,TGCGCCAGCAGCCAGACAGGGGGCATGGCATTCTACGAGCAGTACTTC,CASSQTGGMAFYEQYF